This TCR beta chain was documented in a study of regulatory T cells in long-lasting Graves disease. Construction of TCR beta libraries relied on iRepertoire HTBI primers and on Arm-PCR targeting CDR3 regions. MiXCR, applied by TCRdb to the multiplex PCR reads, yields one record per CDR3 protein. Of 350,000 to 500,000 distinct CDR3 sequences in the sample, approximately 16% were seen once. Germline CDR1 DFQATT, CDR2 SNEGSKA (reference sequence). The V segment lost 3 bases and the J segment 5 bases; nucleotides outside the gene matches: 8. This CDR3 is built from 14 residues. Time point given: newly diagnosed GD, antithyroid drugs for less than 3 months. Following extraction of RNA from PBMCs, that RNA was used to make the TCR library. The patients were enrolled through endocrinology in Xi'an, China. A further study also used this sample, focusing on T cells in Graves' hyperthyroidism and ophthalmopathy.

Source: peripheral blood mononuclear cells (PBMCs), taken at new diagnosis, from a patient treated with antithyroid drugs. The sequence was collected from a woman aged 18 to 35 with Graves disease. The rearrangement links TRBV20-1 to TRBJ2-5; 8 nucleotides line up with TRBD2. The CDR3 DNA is TGCAGTGCTAGTGACGGGAGGGCCGGCGAGACCCAGTACTTC. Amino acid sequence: CSASDGRAGETQYF.